This TCR beta chain emerged from a study of response to subunit inactivated influenza vaccine. Findings and caveats of the study: Each seasonal influenza vaccination recruits few new T cells, the authors suggested.

The CDR3 length is 12 residues. Trimming took off 3 bases at V and 5 bases at J, with 4 bases between the two ends. Germline V lookup: CDR1 MDHEN, CDR2 SYDVKM. TCRdb ran MiXCR on the RT-PCR reads and lists one entry per CDR3 protein. Of roughly 500,000 distinct CDR3 sequences in the sample, 16% are singletons; the top ten hold less than 4%. There are a few counts of this clonotype. Its target is not known. This sequence joins TRBV28 and TRBJ2-2; D unclear. This receptor was obtained from a man aged 45 to 75 who received an inactivated influenza vaccine. The specimen was CD4+ T cells sorted from PBMCs, collected less than 30 months after vaccination. CDR3 in DNA: TGTGCCAGCAGTTTTCATACCGGGGAGCTGTTTTTT. It yields the protein CASSFHTGELFF.